This T cell receptor (beta chain) was obtained from a study of immune characterization of retroperitoneal liposarcoma. This clonotype occurred once. TCRdb used MiXCR to reprocess the PCR reads, holding one entry per CDR3 protein. This sample has some 20,000 distinct CDR3 sequences, with approximately 37% found just once. With 2 bases removed from V and 0 bases from J, the gap between germline ends came to 12 bases. This CDR3 spans 16 amino acids. CDR1 and CDR2 from the germline V gene are SGHTA and FQGNSA. The gene calls are TRBV7-2 and TRBJ2-3, with D tentatively TRBD2 (5 bases). This sequence originates from a male donor with retroperitoneal liposarcoma. The sequencing sample was made of blood. CDR3 bases: TGTGCCAGCAGCTTACAGTACCGCGGGAGCACAGATACGCAGTATTTT. It specifies CASSLQYRGSTDTQYF.